Sequencing of this TCR beta chain was carried out in a study of PD-1 blockade in classical Hodgkin lymphoma. Study information: Nivolumab was administered to patients intravenously at 3 mg/kg every 2 weeks. Study-wide points: Newly diagnosed and completely responding patients shared comparable baseline diversity. Factors driving the repertoire differences, possibly disease activity or prior therapy, remain undefined.

To note about this clone: Its antigen is still unknown.

Germline CDR1 GTSNPN, CDR2 SVGIG (reference sequence). The CDR3 extends over 18 amino acids. The V and J ends lost 3 bases and 2 bases, in that order; junction bases with no gene match: 15. With no exception, relapse followed autologous stem cell transplantation in all patients, and brentuximab vedotin exposure varied. Best responses fell into complete response, partial response or progressive disease. Profiling relied on immunoSEQ multiplex PCR, and the TCRdb table lists in-frame clones only, not all of them. The sample consists of 50,000 to 75,000 clones, 88% of them appearing once. The receptor was derived from a human donor with classical Hodgkin lymphoma. V usage is TRBV30 and J usage is TRBJ1-3; 8 nucleotides line up with TRBD1. The material was peripheral blood mononuclear cells (PBMCs), obtained at baseline. The CDR3 loop is CAWSRLAGTGRTGNTIYF. The CDR3 bases are TGTGCCTGGAGCCGACTCGCCGGGACAGGAAGGACTGGAAACACCATATATTTT.